This passage covers 28 T cell receptor beta chains from one sample sequenced in a study of blood T cell repertoires in COVID-19. Some clones are missing from TCRdb's copy, which holds only in-frame ones; the method was immunoSEQ multiplex PCR. The sample consists of about 140,000 clones, approximately 80% of them appearing once. Sequenced input: peripheral blood. All receptors come from a woman of 80 years or more in a cohort sampled during active or convalescent COVID-19.

The chain combines TRBV2 with TRBJ2-1; 13 nucleotides agree with TRBD2. Germline lookup yields CDR1 SNHLY and CDR2 FYNNEI. With 3 bases clipped from V and 4 bases from J, the junction kept 3 bases outside the gene matches. This CDR3 has 16 residues. The CDR3 sequence: CASSEGTSGAYNEQFF. CDR3 coding DNA: TGTGCCAGCAGTGAGGGGACTAGCGGGGCTTACAATGAGCAGTTCTTC.

The chain combines TRBV28 with TRBJ1-2; maybe TRBD1 (5 bases). This CDR3 contains 17 residues. Germline-derived CDR1 and CDR2 are MDHEN and SYDVKM. V was cut by 8 bases and J by 0 bases, with 22 bases left in between. Here the CDR3 DNA reads TGTGCCAGCCGCGACCGCGGGGGTAAGCCGACTAACTATGGCTACACCTTC. The encoded protein is CASRDRGGKPTNYGYTF.

This chain uses TRBV7-9 with TRBJ2-4; possible D gene TRBD2, 5 bases. Germline assignment: CDR1 SEHNR and CDR2 FQNEAQ (reference sequence). This CDR3 contains 14 residues. V lost 3 bases and J 6 bases, leaving 12 bases between the germline ends. The CDR3, as DNA: TGTGCCAGCAGCTTCCCCGGGATAATAAACATTCAGTACTTC. Protein product: CASSFPGIINIQYF.

The CDR3 sequence is CASSLEPSTVFEAFF. The CDR3 DNA is TGTGCCAGCAGCTTAGAGCCATCGACAGTGTTTGAAGCTTTCTTT. V usage is TRBV7-8 and J usage is TRBJ1-1; TRBD1 might be the D (5 bases). The CDR3 extends over 15 amino acids. Trimming stripped 1 base from V and 7 bases from J, with 16 bases between. Germline V gene sequence: CDR1 SGHVS, CDR2 FQNEAQ.

The chain is built from TRBV18 and TRBJ2-4; 8 bases line up with TRBD1. The CDR3 loop spans 13 amino acids. V was clipped by 2 bases and J by 6 bases; unmatched bases: 0. CDR1 is KGHSH, CDR2 LQKENI, per germline. The CDR3 region is CASSPGQGNIQYF. The CDR3 DNA reads as TGTGCCAGCTCACCAGGACAGGGAAACATTCAGTACTTC. The full variable domain, rest sourced from reference TRBV18 and TRBJ2-4, is NAGVMQNPRHLVRRRGQEARLRCSPMKGHSHVYWYRQLPEEGLKFMVYLQKENIIDESGMPKERFSAEFPKEGPSILRIQQVVRGDSAAYFCASSPGQGNIQYFGAGTRLSVL.

The chain is built from TRBV13 and TRBJ2-1, with a possible D match to TRBD1 (6 bases). Trimming removed 4 bases from V and 8 bases from J, with 6 bases in between. The CDR3 is 11 residues long. Germline CDR1 and CDR2: PRHDT and FYEKMQ (reference sequence). This CDR3 is CASSYRDEQFF. Written as DNA, the CDR3 is TGTGCCAGCAGCTACAGGGATGAGCAGTTCTTC.

A word on this clone: This same CDR3 is encoded by further DNA sequences in the sample. J is TRBJ1-1 and V is TRBV6-5, with TRBD1 matching 10 bases. The V gene end was trimmed by 2 bases and the J gene end by 6 bases; junction bases not matched to a gene: 3. This CDR3 is built from 14 residues. Germline values: CDR1 MNHEY, CDR2 SVGAGI. CDR3 DNA: TGTGCCAGCAGTTACACAGGACAGGGGGCTGAAGCTTTCTTT. Encoded protein: CASSYTGQGAEAFF.

The chain uses TRBV5-1 and TRBJ2-5; D perhaps matches TRBD1 (6 bases). The germline V and J ends were trimmed by 0 bases and 1 base, with 7 bases remaining between them. Per germline, CDR1 SGHRS and CDR2 YFSETQ. CDR3 length equals 14 residues. The CDR3 reads CASSLGDIQETQYF. The CDR3 nucleotides read TGCGCCAGCAGCTTGGGGGACATCCAAGAGACCCAGTACTTC.

J is TRBJ1-2 and V is TRBV4-1, with TRBD1 matching 7 bases. Unmatched junction bases numbered 4, after V lost 2 bases and J lost 4 bases. Germline V gene sequence: CDR1 MGHRA, CDR2 YSYEKL. This CDR3 has 14 amino acids. CDR3: CASSQRTGSYGYTF. The DNA for the CDR3 is TGCGCCAGCAGCCAAAGGACAGGCAGCTATGGCTACACCTTC.

This chain joins TRBV6-4 and TRBJ2-3; 10 bases map to TRBD2. J was trimmed by 6 bases and V by 3 bases; bases with no gene match: 9. CDR1 and CDR2 from the germline V gene are MRHNA and SNTAGT. CDR3 size: 16 residues. CDR3 region: CASSETSGAHGDTQYF. The CDR3 bases are TGTGCCAGCAGTGAAACTAGCGGGGCCCACGGGGATACGCAGTATTTT.

V usage is TRBV7-8 and J usage is TRBJ2-7; TRBD2 aligns across 13 bases. Germline assignment: CDR1 SGHVS and CDR2 FQNEAQ. The J segment lost 0 bases and the V segment lost 5 bases, leaving 4 bases of the junction unmatched. The CDR3 contains 16 residues. DNA for the CDR3: TGTGCCAGCAGCCGAACTAGCGGGGGGGCCTCCTACGAGCAGTACGTC. Translation gives CASSRTSGGASYEQYV.

This chain links TRBV2 with TRBJ1-2; D is perhaps TRBD1 (5 bases). This CDR3 is 13 amino acids long. Germline-derived CDR1 and CDR2 are SNHLY and FYNNEI. Trimming took 3 bases from V and 9 from J, leaving 14 bases between them. The CDR3 is CASSESGLVSYTF. CDR3 coding DNA: TGTGCCAGCAGTGAGTCAGGGCTCGTTAGCTACACCTTC.

V is TRBV19 and J is TRBJ1-1; D not certain. CDR1 LNHDA and CDR2 SQIVND come from the germline V gene (reference sequence). The CDR3 consists of 15 residues. V shed 6 bases and J shed 2 bases, with 16 bases lying between them. CDR3 region: CASSPPRAGNTEAFF. CDR3 in DNA: TGTGCCAGTAGCCCTCCCCGAGCGGGCAACACTGAAGCTTTCTTT.

CDR3: CASSLQGAWNQPQHF. The CDR3 region has the DNA TGTGCCAGCAGCTTACAGGGGGCATGGAATCAGCCCCAGCATTTT. This chain joins TRBV7-2 and TRBJ1-5; 8 nucleotides agree with TRBD1. This CDR3 comprises 15 residues. J gave up 4 bases and V 2 bases, and 4 bases lay outside the gene matches. Germline CDR1 SGHTA, CDR2 FQGNSA.

There are a few counts of this clone. The chain combines TRBV6-5 with TRBJ1-6, with D tentatively TRBD1 (5 bases). V was pared by 6 bases and J by 5 bases, with 14 bases between. Germline-derived CDR1 and CDR2 are MNHEY and SVGAGI. The CDR3 runs 15 residues. CDR3 nucleotides: TGTGCCAGCAGCCAGGGTCGAATCCATAATTCACCCCTCCACTTT. It encodes CASSQGRIHNSPLHF.

The V gene is TRBV28, the J gene TRBJ1-2; D is possibly TRBD1 (5 bases). V was cut by 2 bases and J by 7 bases, with 11 bases left in between. The V gene's germline CDR1 is MDHEN and CDR2 SYDVKM. The CDR3 is 13 residues long. CDR3 nucleotides: TGTGCCAGCAGTTTAGTGACAGACCTTGGCTACACCTTC. Its protein product is CASSLVTDLGYTF.

J is TRBJ2-3 and V is TRBV7-2, with 8 nucleotides matching TRBD2. CDR3 length equals 17 residues. CDR1 and CDR2 from the germline V gene are SGHTA and FQGNSA. Germline trimming cut 1 base from V and 5 bases from J; bases unmatched to any gene: 11. CDR3 nucleotides: TGTGCCAGCAGCTTAGGATCACTAGCGGTGGGGTTAGATACGCAGTATTTT. Protein product: CASSLGSLAVGLDTQYF.

This clone was counted only a few times. This sequence joins TRBV2 and TRBJ1-4, with 11 positions matching TRBD1. The CDR3 runs 15 residues. The germline gives CDR1 SNHLY, CDR2 FYNNEI. J lost 7 bases, V lost 3 bases, and 4 bases had no gene match. The CDR3 spells CASSDGTGGFEKLFF. The CDR3 nucleotides read TGTGCCAGCAGTGATGGGACAGGGGGGTTTGAAAAACTGTTTTTT.

This clone was observed a handful of times. The chain links TRBV7-2 to TRBJ2-2; tentatively, D is TRBD2 (7 bases). Trimming stripped 1 base from V and 6 bases from J, with 18 bases between. Germline CDR1 reads SGHTA; CDR2 reads FQGNSA. This CDR3 has 17 residues. The CDR3 sequence: CASSLVARGGPSGELFF. CDR3 sequence (DNA): TGTGCCAGCAGCTTAGTGGCCCGCGGGGGCCCCTCCGGGGAGCTGTTTTTT.

The chain couples TRBV6-5 to TRBJ2-3; TRBD2 matches at 15 bases. Germline values: CDR1 MNHEY, CDR2 SVGAGI. J was trimmed by 7 bases and V by 4 bases; bases with no gene match: 3. The CDR3 spans 15 residues. The CDR3 DNA is TGTGCCAGCAGTTCCGGGACTAGCGGGGGGAATACGCAGTATTTT. Its protein is CASSSGTSGGNTQYF.

The CDR3 DNA reads as TGTGCCACCAGTGATCCGGGACAGGGTGCAGATACGCAGTATTTT. Translated, it gives CATSDPGQGADTQYF. The V call is TRBV24-1, the J call TRBJ2-3; 9 positions agree with TRBD1. With 3 bases clipped from V and 4 bases from J, the junction kept 4 bases outside the gene matches. Germline assignment: CDR1 KGHDR and CDR2 SFDVKD. CDR3 length equals 15 residues.

This clone was counted a few times. The chain carries TRBV7-3 and TRBJ2-2; D might be TRBD1 (5 bases). CDR1 SGHTA and CDR2 FQGTGA come from the germline V gene. CDR3 length: 15 residues. V was clipped by 0 bases and J by 1 base, with 6 bases between them. CDR3 sequence (DNA): TGTGCCAGCAGCTTAACAGGGGTGAACACCGGGGAGCTGTTTTTT. Translated, it gives CASSLTGVNTGELFF.

This clone was detected only once. The rearrangement joins TRBV7-3 to TRBJ1-2, with 8 bases that match TRBD1. Trimming removed 5 bases from V and 0 bases from J; junction bases left unmatched: 5. The V gene's germline CDR1 is SGHTA and CDR2 FQGTGA. This CDR3 is built from 15 residues. This CDR3 is CASSLGQGSNYGYTF. The CDR3 nucleotides are TGTGCCAGCAGCCTCGGACAGGGATCTAACTATGGCTACACCTTC.

The CDR3 region is CASSVGLATYEQYF. Here the CDR3 DNA reads TGTGCCAGCAGCGTAGGACTAGCGACCTACGAGCAGTACTTC. This chain connects TRBV9 to TRBJ2-7; 8 nucleotides align to TRBD2. V was clipped by 0 bases and J by 2 bases; unmatched bases: 1. Looked up from germline, CDR1 is SGDLS and CDR2 is YYNGEE. CDR3 size: 14 residues. Full variable domain (remainder filled in from reference TRBV9 and TRBJ2-7): DSGVTQTPKHLITATGQRVTLRCSPRSGDLSVYWYQQSLDQGLQFLIQYYNGEERAKGNILERFSAQQFPDLHSELNLSSLELGDSALYFCASSVGLATYEQYFGPGTRLTVT.

This chain joins TRBV7-9 and TRBJ2-3; tentatively, D is TRBD2 (5 bases). Germline CDR1 SEHNR, CDR2 FQNEAQ (reference sequence). This CDR3 has 13 amino acids. Deletions cut 2 bases from V and 3 bases from J, with 6 bases between. CDR3 region: CASSLRRTDTQYF. DNA for the CDR3: TGTGCCAGCAGCTTACGGAGGACAGATACGCAGTATTTT.

The chain employs TRBV7-9 and TRBJ1-2; TRBD1 might be the D (6 bases). This CDR3 has 14 amino acids. With 2 bases removed from V and 6 bases from J, the gap between germline ends came to 13 bases. CDR1 and CDR2 from the germline V gene are SEHNR and FQNEAQ (reference sequence). The CDR3 spells CASSLLVGAHGYTF. CDR3 sequence (DNA): TGTGCCAGCAGCTTACTTGTGGGGGCGCATGGCTACACCTTC.

This chain connects TRBV10-3 to TRBJ1-1, with unresolved D. V shed 3 bases and J shed 0 bases, with 5 bases lying between them. From germline, CDR1 is ENHRY and CDR2 SYGVKD. The CDR3 totals 13 residues. The CDR3 DNA reads TGTGCCATCAGTGACAGGTTGAACACTGAAGCTTTCTTT. This translates into CAISDRLNTEAFF.

The chain uses TRBV7-3 and TRBJ2-3, with 9 bases fitting TRBD1. Germline loops: CDR1 SGHTA, CDR2 FQGTGA. The V segment lost 3 bases and the J segment 3 bases; nucleotides outside the gene matches: 7. The CDR3 totals 16 residues. The CDR3 region has the DNA TGTGCCAGCAGCTTCCAACCCGGGACAGGGACAGATACGCAGTATTTT. It codes for CASSFQPGTGTDTQYF.